What follows are 12 T cell receptor beta chains derived from one specimen sequenced in a study of T cells in localized non-small cell lung cancer. The table came from immunoSEQ multiplex PCR; TCRdb's copy has only in-frame clones and leaves some out. The sample shows 3,300 or so clones, approximately 20% of them seen only once. This material consisted of lung tumor tissue, taken before any cancer treatment. The receptors were gathered from a female donor older than 55 with stage II lung adenocarcinoma.

By its share, this clone is medium-sized. J is TRBJ2-7 and V is TRBV11-3, with TRBD2 matching over 11 bases. The CDR3 contains 15 residues. From germline, CDR1 is SGHNT and CDR2 YENEEA. V lost 5 bases to trimming and J lost 3 bases; unmatched junction nucleotides: 6. The CDR3 is CASSRPGTSGYEQYF. CDR3 sequence (DNA): TGTGCCAGCAGCCGTCCCGGGACTAGCGGCTACGAGCAGTACTTC.

This clone has more than one count but fewer than ten. The rearrangement uses TRBV11-3 and TRBJ2-3; 14 positions agree with TRBD2. There are 17 residues in the CDR3. Trimming cost V 3 bases and J 5 bases; bases outside gene matches: 7. The germline gives CDR1 SGHNT, CDR2 YENEEA. As DNA, the CDR3 is TGTGCCAGCAGCTTTGGACTAGCGGGGGGCTTGGAAGATACGCAGTATTTT. Translation gives CASSFGLAGGLEDTQYF.

By share, this clone ranks as medium-sized. The V and J genes are TRBV11-3 and TRBJ1-6; D gene unclear. Between the trimmed V and J ends, which lost 5 bases and 7 bases, there was a span of 15 bases. The CDR3 has 15 amino acids. Germline CDR1 reads SGHNT; CDR2 reads YENEEA. Here the CDR3 reads CASSPMAGPNSPLHF. The CDR3 coding sequence is TGTGCCAGCAGCCCCATGGCAGGCCCCAATTCACCCCTCCACTTT.

The rearrangement links TRBV15 to TRBJ1-2; D possibly corresponds to TRBD1 (5 bases). Per germline, CDR1 LNHNV and CDR2 YYDKDF (reference sequence). Trimming took off 0 bases at V and 8 bases at J, with 13 bases between the two ends. The CDR3 spans 14 residues. The CDR3 protein is CATSRETTDSGYTF. CDR3 nucleotide sequence: TGTGCCACCAGCAGAGAAACAACCGACAGCGGCTACACCTTC. The full variable domain, completed using reference TRBV15 and TRBJ1-2, is DAMVIQNPRYQVTQFGKPVTLSCSQTLNHNVMYWYQQKSSQAPKLLFHYYDKDFNNEADTPDNFQSRRPNTSFCFLDIRSPGLGDTAMYLCATSRETTDSGYTFGSGTRLTVV.

The V call is TRBV18, the J call TRBJ2-2; weak D call: TRBD1 (5 bases). Trimming left V 3 bases short and J 3 bases short, with 11 bases between. CDR3 length: 15 amino acids. Germline CDR1 is KGHSH and CDR2 is LQKENI. CDR3: CASSPSGQDTGELFF. CDR3 nucleotides: TGTGCCAGCTCACCCTCAGGGCAGGACACCGGGGAGCTGTTTTTT.

V usage is TRBV28 and J usage is TRBJ1-2, with D possibly matching TRBD1 (6 bases). The CDR3 loop spans 18 amino acids. CDR1 is MDHEN, CDR2 SYDVKM, per germline. V dropped 2 bases and J dropped 0 bases, with 19 bases sitting between them. This CDR3 is CASSLPLDRGQTNYGYTF. The DNA of the CDR3 is TGTGCCAGCAGTTTACCCTTGGATCGAGGACAGACTAACTATGGCTACACCTTC.

The chain combines TRBV29-1 with TRBJ2-1; 10 bases align to TRBD2. Germline assignment: CDR1 SQVTM and CDR2 ANQGSEA. CDR3 size: 13 residues. V lost 4 bases, J lost 9 bases, and 6 bases stayed unmatched. The CDR3 nucleotides read TGCAGCGTTGGTCTAGCGGGAGTAGGTGAGCAGTTCTTC. It encodes CSVGLAGVGEQFF.

This clone has just a few counts. The chain joins TRBV11-3 to TRBJ2-2; 9 positions agree with TRBD2. Per germline, CDR1 SGHNT and CDR2 YENEEA. This CDR3 is 15 amino acids long. With V trimmed by 5 bases and J by 4 bases, 5 bases remained unmatched. The CDR3 reads CASSRTSDLTGELFF. CDR3 DNA: TGTGCCAGCAGCCGGACTAGCGACCTCACCGGGGAGCTGTTTTTT. Variable domain in full (rest from reference TRBV11-3 and TRBJ2-2): EAGVVQSPRYKIIEKKQPVAFWCNPISGHNTLYWYLQNLGQGPELLIRYENEEAVDDSQLPKDRFSAERLKGVDSTLKIQPAELGDSAVYLCASSRTSDLTGELFFGEGSRLTVL.

In its sample, this clone was seen a few times. The V gene is TRBV2, the J gene TRBJ2-2; D might be TRBD2 (6 bases). V lost 6 bases to trimming and J lost 4 bases, with 12 bases between them. The CDR3 is 14 residues long. The germline V gene encodes CDR1 SNHLY and CDR2 FYNNEI. The CDR3 region has the DNA TGTGCCAGCAGGGGGGACTCGGGCACCGGGGAGCTGTTTTTT. Translating gives CASRGDSGTGELFF.

V and J are TRBV28 and TRBJ1-2, with 8 nucleotides matching TRBD1. CDR1 and CDR2 (germline): MDHEN, SYDVKM. There are 14 residues in the CDR3. The trim removed 7 bases at V and 3 bases at J, leaving 7 bases unmatched. Here the CDR3 DNA reads TGTGCCAGCACGGGGCCGACAGGGGACTATGGCTACACCTTC. It specifies CASTGPTGDYGYTF.

In this sample, this clone is medium-sized. Germline is not matched at one junction end, which may reflect a read error. This chain links TRBV11-3 with TRBJ2-2, with D uncertain. This CDR3 spans 14 amino acids. Per germline, CDR1 SGHNT and CDR2 YENEEA. The CDR3 nucleotides read TGTGCTAGCAGCTTGGCGGCGAACACCGGGGAGCTGTTTTTT. Its translation: CASSLAANTGELFF.

Relative to its sample, this clone is medium-sized (0.01 to 0.1%). The chain combines TRBV6-8 with TRBJ2-1; tentative D call: TRBD2 (6 bases). Germline values: CDR1 MNHGY, CDR2 SAAAGT. Trimming took 5 bases from V and 12 from J, leaving 17 bases between them. CDR3 length: 13 amino acids. The CDR3 sequence is CASSGYDGGGQFF. DNA for the CDR3: TGTGCCAGCAGTGGGTACGACGGGGGTGGGCAGTTCTTC.